The 8 T cell receptor beta chains reported below all come from one sample, sequenced in a study of OX40 agonist ivuxolimab in advanced cancers. The assay was immunoSEQ multiplex PCR, and TCRdb's table has in-frame clones only and misses some. The sample records roughly 48,000 clones, 83% being singletons. The sample consisted of CD4+ or CD8+ T cells sorted from blood, taken in a trial of the OX40 agonist ivuxolimab. These TCRs come from an adult with an advanced solid tumor such as melanoma, head and neck, liver or kidney cancer.

The chain links TRBV5-6 to TRBJ2-2; 7 nucleotides match TRBD2. Trimming cost V 0 bases and J 3 bases; bases outside gene matches: 8. Germline V gene lookup returns CDR1 SGHDT and CDR2 YYEEEE. The CDR3 contains 17 residues. The CDR3 spells CASSLDRGGIDTGELFF. CDR3 nucleotide sequence: TGTGCCAGCAGCTTGGACCGGGGAGGGATCGACACCGGGGAGCTGTTTTTT.

The chain carries TRBV5-1 and TRBJ2-5; D is unclear. Trimming took 0 bases from V and 1 from J, leaving 13 bases between them. Germline V gives CDR1 SGHRS, CDR2 YFSETQ. This CDR3 spans 16 amino acids. CDR3: CASSLVTQQFQETQYF. The CDR3 nucleotides are TGCGCCAGCAGCTTGGTAACACAGCAGTTCCAAGAGACCCAGTACTTC.

The rearrangement joins TRBV7-8 to TRBJ2-5; a weak D match, TRBD1 (5 bases). The CDR3 has 8 amino acids. CDR1 is SGHVS, CDR2 FQNEAQ, per germline. DNA for the CDR3: TGTGCTACAGGGACCCAGTACTTC. Protein sequence: CATGTQYF.

CDR3 coding DNA: TGTGCCACCCGAATGACAGGTGCTAAGAACGCTGGAAACACCATATATTTT. The encoded protein is CATRMTGAKNAGNTIYF. V usage is TRBV10-3 and J usage is TRBJ1-3, with D possibly being TRBD1 (6 bases). Germline loops: CDR1 ENHRY, CDR2 SYGVKD. V shed 10 bases and J shed 2 bases, with 24 bases lying between them. The length of the CDR3 is 17 residues.

This sequence joins TRBV14 and TRBJ1-5; D remains ambiguous. Trimming took off 4 bases at V and 2 bases at J, with 6 bases between the two ends. Germline CDR1 SGHDN, CDR2 FVKESK. CDR3 length: 13 residues. CDR3 protein: CASSLQGNQPQHF. CDR3 coding DNA: TGTGCCAGCAGCCTGCAGGGCAATCAGCCCCAGCATTTT.

The CDR3 is CASSLLGGGETQYF. CDR3 DNA: TGTGCCAGCAGCTTATTGGGGGGGGGCGAGACCCAGTACTTC. The chain couples TRBV7-2 to TRBJ2-5; D perhaps matches TRBD2 (7 bases). V gave up 2 bases and J gave up 5 bases, with 12 bases separating them. CDR1 is SGHTA, CDR2 FQGNSA, per germline. The CDR3 runs to 14 residues.

The sample holds a few counts of this clone. The chain joins TRBV5-5 to TRBJ2-3; 11 bases line up with TRBD2. CDR3 size: 16 residues. Germline V gene lookup returns CDR1 SGHKS and CDR2 YYEKEE (reference sequence). The V gene end was trimmed by 5 bases and the J gene end by 0 bases; junction bases not matched to a gene: 5. The CDR3 region is CASRSLAGGSTDTQYF. CDR3 nucleotides: TGTGCCAGCAGATCGCTAGCGGGGGGTAGCACAGATACGCAGTATTTT. Using reference TRBV5-5 and TRBJ2-3 for the parts outside the CDR3, the full variable domain is DAGVTQSPTHLIKTRGQQVTLRCSPISGHKSVSWYQQVLGQGPQFIFQYYEKEERGRGNFPDRFSARQFPNYSSELNVNALLLGDSALYLCASRSLAGGSTDTQYFGPGTRLTVL.

V is TRBV19 and J is TRBJ1-5; D remains ambiguous. V was pared by 5 bases and J by 3 bases, with 14 bases between. There are 15 residues in the CDR3. Germline V gives CDR1 LNHDA, CDR2 SQIVND (reference sequence). The CDR3 DNA sequence: TGTGCCAGTAGTGAACGGGAGAGGAACAATCAGCCCCAGCATTTT. It encodes CASSERERNNQPQHF.